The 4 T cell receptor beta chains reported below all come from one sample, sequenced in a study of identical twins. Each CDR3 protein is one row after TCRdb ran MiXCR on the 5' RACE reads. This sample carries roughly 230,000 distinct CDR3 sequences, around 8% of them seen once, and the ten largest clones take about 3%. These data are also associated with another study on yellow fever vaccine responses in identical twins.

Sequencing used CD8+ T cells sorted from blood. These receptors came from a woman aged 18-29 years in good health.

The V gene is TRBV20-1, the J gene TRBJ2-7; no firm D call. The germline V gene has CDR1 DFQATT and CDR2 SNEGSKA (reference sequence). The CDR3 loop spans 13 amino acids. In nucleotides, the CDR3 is TGCAGCCCCCGGACGGATAGCTCCTACGAGCAGTACTTC. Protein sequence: CSPRTDSSYEQYF.

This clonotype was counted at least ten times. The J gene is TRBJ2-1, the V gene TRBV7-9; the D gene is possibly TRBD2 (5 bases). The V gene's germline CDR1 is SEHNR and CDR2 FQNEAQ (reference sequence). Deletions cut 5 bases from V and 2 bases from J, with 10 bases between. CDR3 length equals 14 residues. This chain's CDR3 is CASSPSGTYNEQFF. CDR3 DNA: TGTGCCAGCAGCCCGAGCGGAACCTACAATGAGCAGTTCTTC.

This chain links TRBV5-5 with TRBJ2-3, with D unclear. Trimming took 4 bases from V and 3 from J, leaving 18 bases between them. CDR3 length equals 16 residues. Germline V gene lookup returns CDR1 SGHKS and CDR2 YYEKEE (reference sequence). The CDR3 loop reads CASSHPPTLTTDTQYF. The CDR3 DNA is TGTGCCAGCAGCCACCCCCCGACTCTCACAACAGATACGCAGTATTTT.

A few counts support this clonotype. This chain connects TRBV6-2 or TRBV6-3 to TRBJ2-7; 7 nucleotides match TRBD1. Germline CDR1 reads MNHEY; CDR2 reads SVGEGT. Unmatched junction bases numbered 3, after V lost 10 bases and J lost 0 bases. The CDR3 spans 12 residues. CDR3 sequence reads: CATEGASYEQYF. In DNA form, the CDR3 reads TGTGCCACAGAGGGGGCCTCCTACGAGCAGTACTTC.